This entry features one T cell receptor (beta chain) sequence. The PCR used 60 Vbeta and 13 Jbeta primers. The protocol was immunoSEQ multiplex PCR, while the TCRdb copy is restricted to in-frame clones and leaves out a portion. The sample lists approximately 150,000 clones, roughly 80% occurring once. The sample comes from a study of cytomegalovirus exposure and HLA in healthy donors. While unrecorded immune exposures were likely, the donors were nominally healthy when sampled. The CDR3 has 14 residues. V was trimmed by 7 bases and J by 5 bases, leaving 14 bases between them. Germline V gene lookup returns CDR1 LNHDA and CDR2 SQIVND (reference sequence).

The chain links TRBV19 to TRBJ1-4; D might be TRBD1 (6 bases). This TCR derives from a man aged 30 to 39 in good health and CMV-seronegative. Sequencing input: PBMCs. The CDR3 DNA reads TGTGCCAGTATTCCACAGGGTGCGAATGAAAAACTGTTTTTT. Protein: CASIPQGANEKLFF.